This TCR beta chain is drawn from a study of radiation and T cells in renal cell carcinoma. Notes on the study in general: Top tumor clonotypes rose in blood 2 weeks post-radiation, then contracted. Baseline intratumoral clonotype presence is unknown without pretreatment biopsies.

Clones were read by immunoSEQ multiplex PCR, and TCRdb kept only the in-frame ones, dropping some. The table records tens of thousands of clones, just over 85% of them present only once. The germline CDR1 and CDR2 sequences are SGHTA and FQGNSA. Between the trimmed V and J ends, which lost 0 bases and 3 bases, there was a span of 9 bases. This CDR3 comprises 14 residues. With respect to this clone: Its matching antigen is unknown.

Time point of the sample: blood 2 weeks post-SBRT. The treatment was: 15 Gy SBRT to primary tumor, nephrectomy 4 weeks later. After SBRT, blood was collected at 2 and 4 weeks, plus baseline. This renal cell carcinoma was of the clear cell type. This TCR derives from a woman between 45 and 65 years old with renal cell carcinoma. The chain has TRBV7-2 and TRBJ2-7, with a weak D call TRBD1 (6 bases). The material sequenced was blood, taken from a patient whose treatment included radiotherapy and nephrectomy. The CDR3 loop is CASSLAGAVYEQYF. As DNA, the CDR3 is TGTGCCAGCAGCTTAGCGGGGGCGGTCTACGAGCAGTACTTC.